This T cell receptor beta chain was sequenced in a study of blood T cell repertoires in COVID-19 (dated by TCRdb to the early 2020s). The study in broad terms: The collaborator samples originated in the United States, Italy and Spain and spanned the acute and convalescent phases of COVID-19. The prospective study material was composed of cDNA or gDNA derived from T cells, B-cell-depleted T cells, or PBMCs. The dataset comprised deeply sampled blood TCRbeta repertoires from subjects exposed to, actively infected with, or recovered from COVID-19. A freely available public database, intended as a resource for researchers studying the immune response to SARS-CoV-2, is where the repertoires were released. The samples were drawn from two sources: the first 160 participants of the ongoing ImmuneRACE study, and 950 to 1,500 subjects contributed by 6 global collaborators. A de-identified subject ID, COVID-19 status, age in years and sex were almost always included in the sample metadata. HLA class I and class II types, where available, came from metadata supplied by the sample provider rather than from assay-based typing.

TCRbeta CDR3 regions were amplified from genomic DNA by means of the immunoSEQ Assay, a bias-controlled multiplex PCR. The original pipeline was this. Nucleated cell counts per sample were estimated from amplification of reference gene primers within the assay. To quantify the absolute abundance of each unique TCRbeta CDR3 rearrangement, sequence reads were collapsed and filtered. Productive Simpson clonality was computed per sample as the square root of Simpson's diversity index over productive rearrangements. In TCRdb, the immuneACCESS table is reduced to in-frame sequences with V and J assigned. These tables do not hold every clone; where another copy was compared, an unresolved V gene accounts for under half, and the others remain unexplained. The V and J calls and clone size come from that table; D and trimming were worked out from the DNA. This sample gives approximately 220,000 clones in total; about nine tenths of them show up just once. The leading ten clones occupy 3.5% to 4.5% of the sample.

The CDR1 and CDR2 encoded by the germline V gene are SGHVS and FQNEAQ. The CDR3 spans 15 residues, from the cysteine through the phenylalanine. The DNA shown is the 45-base CDR3, in frame from base 1. The V end loses 1 base and the J end loses 7 bases, and a stretch of 14 bases separates them. Collaborating institutions collected whole blood in K2EDTA tubes following their own protocols. Collaborator samples were shipped for TCRbeta analysis as frozen whole blood, isolated PBMCs, or DNA extracted from either sample type. Worth noting for this clone: Its antigen is unknown. There are no base qualities to consult, and no much larger clone falls within one base.

What the authors observed across the whole study: Clinical and demographic metadata were provided uncurated, with the amount varying by source and participant.

This receptor was obtained from a man aged 50 or older with acute or convalescent COVID-19. The sequencing input was peripheral blood. The chain employs TRBV7-8 and TRBJ2-1; TRBD1 is a possible D gene, resting on 6 matching bases. The bases are TGTGCCAGCAGCTTAGTTGGGGGCGCAGGTAATGAGCAGTTCTTC. This gives the protein CASSLVGGAGNEQFF.